This T cell receptor beta chain was recorded in a study of blood T cell repertoires in COVID-19. Background on the study: Acute and convalescent COVID-19 samples came from the United States, Italy and Spain. T cells, B-cell-depleted T cells, or PBMCs provided the cDNA or gDNA that served as material.

Original data processing: Reference gene primer amplification gave nucleated cell count estimates. Method: immunoSEQ multiplex PCR; TCRdb's copy keeps in-frame clones and lacks some. D and trimming were read from the DNA, whereas the V and J calls and clone size are those reported in that table. The data show about 300,000 clones, roughly 87% seen once. Germline V lookup: CDR1 SEHNR, CDR2 FQNEAQ (reference sequence). Trimming took off 1 base at V and 1 base at J, with 13 bases between the two ends. CDR3 size: 16 residues. Specimen: peripheral blood. The clonotype comes from a man younger than 35 with active or convalescent COVID-19. The chain joins TRBV7-9 to TRBJ1-1; D possibly corresponds to TRBD1 (6 bases). In DNA, the CDR3 is TGTGCCAGCAGCTTAGATCCCGCAGGGGCGAACACTGAAGCTTTCTTT. It translates to CASSLDPAGANTEAFF. Drawing the rest from reference TRBV7-9 and TRBJ1-1, the complete variable domain is DTGVSQNPRHKITKRGQNVTFRCDPISEHNRLYWYRQTLGQGPEFLTYFQNEAQLEKSRLLSDRFSAERPKGSFSTLEIQRTEQGDSAMYLCASSLDPAGANTEAFFGQGTRLTVV.